This T cell receptor (beta chain) derives from a study of human T cells and chemical hapten exposure. Study details: Alopecia areata, totalis and universalis patients, mostly female, were included.

Time point meaning: patch test 3, about 24 weeks after DPC sensitization. Treatment given: therapeutic diphenylcyclopropenone sensitization with weekly scalp DPC. The starting material, unfractionated whole blood, was used for total RNA extraction. Patients had alopecia, were aged 18 to 70, and were not pregnant. Using its own MiXCR run on the RACE reads, TCRdb lists one record per CDR3 protein. The table has some 39,000 distinct CDR3 sequences, 9.5% seen once; the top ten hold 26%. Source: whole blood, taken in connection with sensitization to the hapten diphenylcyclopropenone (DPC). This TCR derives from a man between 45 and 60 years old with alopecia areata. Some clones in this sample may be carry-over from other donors' samples.

The CDR3 DNA sequence: TGTGCCAGCAGCCAATCCCCGGGACTAGCGGACAATGAGCAGTTCTTC. Its protein is CASSQSPGLADNEQFF. This sequence joins TRBV3-1 and TRBJ2-1; TRBD2 matches 11 bases. Germline values: CDR1 LGHDT, CDR2 YNNKEL (reference sequence). This CDR3 is built from 16 residues. After removal of 2 bases from V and 5 bases from J, the junction contained 5 bases not matched to a gene.